The rows below give T cell receptor beta chains drawn from one sample of a study of long-term antiretroviral therapy in people with HIV. Profiling relied on immunoSEQ multiplex PCR, and the TCRdb table lists in-frame clones only, not all of them. The repertoire holds approximately 17,000 clones, with approximately 80% as singletons. The specimen was unsorted PBMCs, collected 0.6 years after starting antiretroviral therapy. The source of these receptors is a woman aged 18-29 years with HIV. Each CDR3 is given with its conserved first and last residue. D genes are given only for firm matches. Only some rows state a clone size, as once, few, many or a class for expanded clones.

v_call: TRBV28
clone_size: .
d_call: TRBD1
j_call: TRBJ1-4
cdr3_aa: CASQVTGVVEKLFF
cdr3_nt: TGTGCCAGCCAGGTTACAGGGGTAGTAGAAAAACTGTTTTTT

v_call: TRBV10-3
clone_size: few
d_call: .
j_call: TRBJ1-2
cdr3_aa: CAISESALQFGYTF
cdr3_nt: TGTGCCATCAGTGAGTCGGCCCTCCAATTTGGCTACACCTTC

v_call: TRBV2
clone_size: .
d_call: .
j_call: TRBJ2-3
cdr3_aa: CASSGVRASDTQYF
cdr3_nt: TGTGCCAGCAGTGGGGTCAGGGCTTCAGATACGCAGTATTTT

v_call: TRBV29-1
clone_size: once
d_call: .
j_call: TRBJ2-3
cdr3_aa: CSVGDSGATDTQYF
cdr3_nt: TGCAGCGTTGGGGACTCCGGCGCCACAGATACGCAGTATTTT

v_call: TRBV7-2
clone_size: .
d_call: TRBD1
j_call: TRBJ2-7
cdr3_aa: CASSLDRGPYEQYF
cdr3_nt: TGTGCCAGCAGCCTCGACAGGGGGCCCTACGAGCAGTACTTC

v_call: TRBV6-6
clone_size: .
d_call: TRBD1
j_call: TRBJ2-7
cdr3_aa: CASSSNDRGRDEQYF
cdr3_nt: TGTGCCAGCAGCTCTAACGACAGGGGTAGGGACGAGCAGTACTTC

v_call: TRBV5-1
clone_size: .
d_call: .
j_call: TRBJ2-1
cdr3_aa: CASRGEGGRNEQFF
cdr3_nt: TGCGCCAGCAGGGGAGAAGGAGGTCGAAATGAGCAGTTCTTC

v_call: TRBV6-1
clone_size: .
d_call: TRBD2
j_call: TRBJ2-1
cdr3_aa: CASSEAGLAGGPYNEQFF
cdr3_nt: TGTGCCAGCAGTGAAGCGGGACTAGCGGGAGGGCCGTACAATGAGCAGTTCTTC

v_call: TRBV28
clone_size: few
d_call: .
j_call: TRBJ1-1
cdr3_aa: CASSRQRNTEAFF
cdr3_nt: TGTGCCAGCAGTCGACAGAGAAACACTGAAGCTTTCTTT

v_call: TRBV7-2
clone_size: .
d_call: TRBD2
j_call: TRBJ2-5
cdr3_aa: CASSLVGLAEETQYF
cdr3_nt: TGTGCCAGCAGCTTAGTCGGACTAGCGGAAGAGACCCAGTACTTC

v_call: TRBV6-1
clone_size: few
d_call: TRBD1
j_call: TRBJ1-6
cdr3_aa: CASSERGLAKF
cdr3_nt: TGTGCCAGCAGTGAGAGGGGGCTTGCCAAGTTT

v_call: TRBV7-9
clone_size: .
d_call: TRBD2
j_call: TRBJ2-1
cdr3_aa: CASSNRLAGGPGEQFF
cdr3_nt: TGTGCCAGCAGCAACCGTCTAGCGGGGGGGCCCGGTGAGCAGTTCTTC

v_call: TRBV14
clone_size: .
d_call: .
j_call: TRBJ1-2
cdr3_aa: CASSQDHTF
cdr3_nt: TGTGCCAGCAGCCAAGACCACACCTTC

v_call: TRBV29-1
clone_size: few
d_call: .
j_call: TRBJ1-2
cdr3_aa: CSTTGTGNYGYTF
cdr3_nt: TGCAGCACCACCGGGACGGGGAACTATGGCTACACCTTC

v_call: TRBV6-1
clone_size: .
d_call: .
j_call: TRBJ2-4
cdr3_aa: CASSEAPEAKNIQYF
cdr3_nt: TGTGCCAGCAGTGAAGCGCCGGAGGCCAAAAACATTCAGTACTTC

v_call: TRBV15
clone_size: .
d_call: .
j_call: TRBJ2-1
cdr3_aa: CATSRVYNEQFF
cdr3_nt: TGTGCCACCAGCAGAGTTTACAATGAGCAGTTCTTC

v_call: TRBV2
clone_size: .
d_call: .
j_call: TRBJ2-1
cdr3_aa: CASSGEETSYNEQFF
cdr3_nt: TGTGCCAGCAGTGGGGAGGAGACCTCCTACAATGAGCAGTTCTTC

v_call: TRBV27
clone_size: .
d_call: TRBD1
j_call: TRBJ2-7
cdr3_aa: CASRTTGGAGEQYF
cdr3_nt: TGTGCCAGCAGGACGACAGGGGGCGCGGGGGAGCAGTACTTC

v_call: TRBV11-2
clone_size: .
d_call: TRBD1
j_call: TRBJ1-1
cdr3_aa: CASTTGSRTEAFF
cdr3_nt: TGTGCCAGCACGACAGGGTCTAGAACTGAAGCTTTCTTT

v_call: TRBV7-8
clone_size: .
d_call: .
j_call: TRBJ2-1
cdr3_aa: CASSPFGAGGNEQFF
cdr3_nt: TGTGCCAGCAGTCCGTTCGGGGCAGGGGGGAATGAGCAGTTCTTC

v_call: TRBV28
clone_size: .
d_call: TRBD1
j_call: TRBJ1-4
cdr3_aa: CASSLSGQGNEKLFF
cdr3_nt: TGTGCCAGCAGTCTCTCGGGACAGGGGAATGAAAAACTGTTTTTT

v_call: TRBV5-1
clone_size: .
d_call: .
j_call: TRBJ1-1
cdr3_aa: CASREWGGAEAFF
cdr3_nt: TGCGCCAGCAGAGAGTGGGGAGGGGCTGAAGCTTTCTTT

v_call: TRBV4-1
clone_size: .
d_call: TRBD1
j_call: TRBJ1-2
cdr3_aa: CASSRDRDDYGYTF
cdr3_nt: TGCGCCAGCAGCCGGGACAGGGATGACTATGGCTACACCTTC

v_call: TRBV5-1
clone_size: .
d_call: TRBD2
j_call: TRBJ2-5
cdr3_aa: CASSFGLTGGETQYF
cdr3_nt: TGCGCCAGCAGCTTCGGGCTAACGGGGGGGGAGACCCAGTACTTC

v_call: TRBV19
clone_size: .
d_call: .
j_call: TRBJ1-1
cdr3_aa: CASSIGVSTEAFF
cdr3_nt: TGTGCCAGTAGTATAGGGGTTTCGACTGAAGCTTTCTTT

v_call: TRBV7-9
clone_size: .
d_call: TRBD1
j_call: TRBJ1-3
cdr3_aa: CASSRQGTGNTIYF
cdr3_nt: TGTGCCAGCAGCCGACAGGGGACTGGAAACACCATATATTTT

v_call: TRBV7-8
clone_size: .
d_call: TRBD2
j_call: TRBJ2-1
cdr3_aa: CASSLTRGGRAGSYNEQFF
cdr3_nt: TGTGCCAGCAGCTTAACTCGAGGCGGGAGGGCCGGGTCCTACAATGAGCAGTTCTTC

v_call: TRBV2
clone_size: .
d_call: .
j_call: TRBJ2-7
cdr3_aa: CASSEWEQSEQYF
cdr3_nt: TGTGCCAGCAGTGAATGGGAGCAAAGCGAGCAGTACTTC

v_call: TRBV11-3
clone_size: .
d_call: .
j_call: TRBJ1-1
cdr3_aa: CASKSGGENTEAFF
cdr3_nt: TGTGCCAGTAAATCTGGGGGGGAGAACACTGAAGCTTTCTTT

v_call: TRBV7-6
clone_size: .
d_call: .
j_call: TRBJ2-3
cdr3_aa: CASSLATGLTDTQYF
cdr3_nt: TGTGCCAGCAGCTTAGCGACAGGCCTCACAGATACGCAGTATTTT

v_call: TRBV7-2
clone_size: .
d_call: .
j_call: TRBJ2-3
cdr3_aa: CASSRRGGSTDTQYF
cdr3_nt: TGTGCCAGCAGCCGTCGTGGGGGAAGCACAGATACGCAGTATTTT